This record concerns one T cell receptor (beta chain) sequence. Sequencing used immunoSEQ multiplex PCR; TCRdb keeps in-frame clones, though not all of them. The data hold 150,000 to 200,000 clones, with approximately 81% observed a single time. The data are from a study of blood T cell repertoires in COVID-19. In germline, CDR1 is LNHDA, CDR2 SQIVND (reference sequence). Trimming removed 7 bases at V and 1 base at J, with 13 bases between. The CDR3 totals 14 residues. The TCR comes from a young man with active or convalescent COVID-19. This chain links TRBV19 with TRBJ1-2; possibly TRBD1 for D (6 bases). Sequencing used peripheral blood. Written as DNA, the CDR3 is TGTGCCAGTAAAGAGCAGGGGCGTAACTATGGCTACACCTTC. Its translation: CASKEQGRNYGYTF.